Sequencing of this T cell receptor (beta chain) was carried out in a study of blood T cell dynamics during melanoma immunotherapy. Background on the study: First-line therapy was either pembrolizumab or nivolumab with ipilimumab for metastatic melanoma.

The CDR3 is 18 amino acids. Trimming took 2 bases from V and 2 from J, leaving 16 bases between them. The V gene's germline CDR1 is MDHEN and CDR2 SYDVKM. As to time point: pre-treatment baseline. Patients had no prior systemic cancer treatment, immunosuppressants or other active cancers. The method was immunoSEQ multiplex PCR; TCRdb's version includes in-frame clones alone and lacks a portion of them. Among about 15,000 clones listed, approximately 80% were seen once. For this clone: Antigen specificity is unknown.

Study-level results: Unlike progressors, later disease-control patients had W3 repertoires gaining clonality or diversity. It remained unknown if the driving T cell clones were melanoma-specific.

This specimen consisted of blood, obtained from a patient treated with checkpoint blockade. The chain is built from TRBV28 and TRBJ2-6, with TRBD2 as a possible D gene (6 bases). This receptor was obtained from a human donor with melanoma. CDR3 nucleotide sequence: TGTGCCAGCAGTTTAACCCTCCGGTGGGGGGCTGGGGCCAACGTCCTGACTTTC. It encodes CASSLTLRWGAGANVLTF.